This T cell receptor (beta chain) was found in a study of T cells after yellow fever vaccination. Turning to the study itself: Any fraction with a low cell number was prepared using SMART-Seq v4 Ultra Low Input.

Overall study findings and caveats: Only a small proportion of the clonotypes turned up in both the CD4 and the CD8 compartments, likely arising from convergent recombination. Contaminating bulk clonotypes could be abundant in FACS-sorted repertoires. It was the secondary response that reached its peak faster, day 5 versus 15, but it was weaker.

In this sample, this clonotype turned up many times. Its matching antigen is unknown. TCRdb used MiXCR to reprocess the 5' RACE reads, holding one entry per CDR3 protein. This sample has 600,000 to 750,000 distinct CDR3 sequences, with 9% to 15% found just once. CDR1 and CDR2 (germline): SGHRS, YFSETQ. Trimming pared 0 bases from V and 7 bases from J, leaving 5 bases between. The CDR3 is made up of 13 amino acids. The source was PBMCs, collected on the day of the yellow fever booster vaccination. The chain links TRBV5-1 to TRBJ1-6; D not certain. The sequence was collected from a man younger than 40 who received the YFV17D yellow fever vaccine. CDR3 in amino acids: CASSLVENSPLHF. The CDR3 DNA reads as TGCGCCAGCAGCTTGGTCGAGAATTCACCCCTCCACTTT.